The source of this T cell receptor beta chain is a study of T cell responses to AZD1222 COVID-19 vaccine. Study findings and constraints: Breadth and depth of Spike-specific TCRs rose after two AZD1222 doses. Spike was spanned by vaccine-associated CD4 TCRs, with dominance at 160-218 and 743-854.

TCRdb keeps only in-frame clones here, not all; method: immunoSEQ multiplex PCR. The sample carries 35,000 to 45,000 clones, approximately 83% recorded once. CDR3 length: 16 residues. CDR1 and CDR2 from the germline V gene are SNHLY and FYNNEI. Trimming shortened V by 4 bases and J by 0 bases, and 13 bases separated the two germline ends. As concerns this clone: The target antigen is unknown.

The receptor comes from an adult who received the AZD1222 COVID-19 vaccine. The V call is TRBV2, the J call TRBJ1-5, with D possibly TRBD1 on 5 matching bases. The sample was peripheral blood, taken 28 days after the second AZD1222 dose. CDR3 protein: CASSGGGSVSNQPQHF. CDR3 in DNA: TGTGCCAGCAGTGGTGGGGGGTCCGTTAGCAATCAGCCCCAGCATTTT.